Ten or more counts support the clone carrying this T cell receptor (beta chain). The data originate from a study of T cells in Graves' hyperthyroidism and ophthalmopathy. Germline loops: CDR1 DFQATT, CDR2 SNEGSKA (reference sequence). The CDR3 has 12 amino acids. Trimming shortened V by 1 base and J by 2 bases, and 5 bases separated the two germline ends. From RNA transcripts, TCR beta CDR3 regions were amplified. Carried out on the TCR CDR3, a first-round RT-PCR used the HTBI primer set. TCRdb passed the multiplex PCR reads through MiXCR, listing each CDR3 protein once. The table lists 500,000 or so distinct CDR3 sequences, 15% to 20% of them singletons.

This receptor was taken from a young woman with Graves' ophthalmopathy. The sequenced sample was blood. V and J are TRBV20-1 and TRBJ2-5; D gene uncertain. The CDR3 protein is CSARGAQETQYF. As DNA, the CDR3 is TGCAGTGCTAGAGGAGCTCAAGAGACCCAGTACTTC.